The subject of this entry is one T cell receptor (beta chain). No cognate antigen has been identified for it. A much larger clonotype is one base distant, so this may be a read error. The data derive from a study of shared clonotypes between healthy human individuals (dated by TCRdb to the early 2020s). Regarding the research as a whole: The cohort comprised a couple of women and a few men aged 18 to 49 years. For each donor, CD4 naive and CD4 memory were each given three plates, CD8 naive was given two plates, and CD8 memory was given one plate. To estimate repertoire size and how much clonotype sharing occurs between individuals, the study deeply sequenced the blood TCR repertoires of several healthy adults. Different laboratories and diverse techniques were used to prepare libraries and sequence TCR repertoires, to increase sequencing depth and limit assay-specific biases. Leukapheresis yielded between about 0.9 and 9.5 billion PBMCs per donor. Findings and caveats that apply to the study as a whole: Across a few donors, approximately 5% of naive CD4, approximately 3.5% of naive CD8, around 2.1% of memory CD4, and around 0.4% of memory CD8 clonotypes were shared. Compared with non-shared clonotypes, clonotypes shared by all four sorted-subset donors had higher generation probabilities. Larger estimated clonotype richness was generally found for naive subsets than for memory subsets. Rarefaction of sorted-subset datasets indicated incomplete sequencing despite the large sequencing depth. Based on pairwise subsampling, the degree of clonotype sharing among donors was expected to be affected by sequencing depth. Sampling was limited to blood, and TCR repertoires in tissue likely differ from TCR repertoires in blood. Because the study included only a small number of donors, the genetic and exposure-history diversity represented was limited.

TCR CDR3 regions were amplified from genomic DNA by multiplex PCR using the deep immunoSEQ assay. Extracted genomic DNA from each cell subset was distributed evenly across all wells of several immunoSEQ 96-well plates, and each plate was treated as a replicate. For sorted subsets, each replicate PCR was loaded with approximately 0.2 ug genomic DNA, equivalent to about 30,000 T cell genomes. Purified libraries were quantified with a Qubit 3.0 fluorometer, sized on a Bioanalyzer 2100, and re-quantified with the KAPA Library Quantification kit. Every immunoSEQ 96-well plate was sequenced on a dedicated single-read 150-cycle Illumina NextSeq 550 flow cell. The published analysis was carried out like this. Because the immunoSEQ output included only junctional sequences and no quality scores, the filtering could not be the same as the filtering used for full-length reads. Sequences were annotated with PyIR, a Python wrapper for IgBLAST v1.9, using IMGT germline references to assign V/J genes and CDR3. Reads were removed for weak V/J assignments (E-value above 1e-6), missing CDR3, stop codons, out-of-frame junctions, or ambiguous translated residues. V3J clonotypes were defined by identical inferred V gene, J gene, and CDR3 amino acid sequence. To compute the percentage overlap between repertoires, the number of shared unique clonotypes was divided by the size of the smaller repertoire. Three approaches were used to assess repertoire richness: RTK rarefaction, the Chao1 estimator, and Recon v2.1 estimates of unobserved clonotypes. OLGA was used to compute generation probabilities for all TCRbeta clonotypes that the gDNA method yielded from several donors. Here the immuneACCESS table is served through TCRdb, limited to in-frame sequences with V and J called. Missing clones are a known gap in these copies; in checked studies unresolved V genes cover under half, and the rest lacks a known reason. V and J calls and clone size come straight from that table; D and trimming were deduced from the DNA. The sample table contains about 1.1 million clones; only one count was recorded for 70% to 85% of them. Clones ranked in the top ten supply approximately 0.9% of the sample.

Per the germline V gene (reference sequence), MNHNY is the CDR1 and SVGAGI is the CDR2. The CDR3 holds 13 amino acids from the cysteine to the phenylalanine. Solely the CDR3 DNA is kept, with 39 bases framed from the first base. Germline trimming: 6 bases from V, 1 base from J; junction bases outside gene matches: 2. The donors were healthy, HIV-negative adults with no recently reported acute infections or vaccinations. Only Caucasian adults living in Nashville, Tennessee, USA were represented among the donors. Magnetic negative selection was used to enrich CD4+ T cells, after which naive cells were positively selected on CD45RA and the negative fraction became the memory subset. Blood was obtained by leukapheresis, after which PBMCs were separated by Ficoll-Histopaque density gradient centrifugation and cryopreserved in liquid nitrogen vapor phase. Analytical flow cytometry was used to check the purity and quantity of each magnetically sorted T cell population. From each sorted fraction, genomic DNA was isolated and quantified by UV absorbance on a Nanodrop 2000c.

The rearrangement combines TRBV6-6 with TRBJ1-1; TRBD1 aligns with 7 central bases. The source is a man between 18 and 29 years old in good health. Some clones in this sample may be carry-over from other donors' samples. The material sequenced was memory CD4+ T cells from PBMCs. The cell subset or site label of this sample denotes: CD45RA-negative fraction. Read as DNA, the sequence is TGTGCCAGCAGACGACAGGGGAACACTGAAGCTTTCTTT. It specifies CASRRQGNTEAFF.